This is a list of T cell receptor beta chains from one sample in a study of graft-versus-host responses after intestinal transplantation. No antigens are known for them. The assay was immunoSEQ multiplex PCR, and TCRdb's table has in-frame clones only and misses some. Seen here are over 85,000 clones, about 94% observed once, and the top ten hold 0.15% to 0.2%. Here the sequenced sample was unstimulated CD4+ T cells sorted from spleen or lymph node cells, taken before transplant. Every receptor here comes from a human donor who was the organ donor for an intestinal transplant. CDR3s leave out the opening cysteine and the closing phenylalanine or tryptophan.

v_gene	j_gene	CDR3aa
TRBV5-1	TRBJ1-2	ASSFVQGDGYT
TRBV2	TRBJ2-7	ASRPGQGAYEQY
TRBV28	TRBJ2-7	ASTLSPGQGYEQY
TRBV6-6	TRBJ2-1	ASSYETSGYNEQF
TRBV19	TRBJ1-2	ASRVRPDSNYGYT
TRBV19	TRBJ2-1	ASSIEEGAGEQF
TRBV28	TRBJ2-1	ASRDSGGARNEQF
TRBV5-1	TRBJ2-7	ASGQGNYEQY
TRBV18	NA	ASSQGRNSYEQY
TRBV6-1	TRBJ1-5	ASRPGQGGWQPQH
TRBV28	TRBJ1-5	ASSPTGYSNQPQH
TRBV27	TRBJ1-5	ASSLLHRDRYSNQPQH
TRBV7-2	TRBJ1-1	ASSLGFVTEAF
TRBV13	TRBJ2-2	ASSLTGGPTGELF
TRBV11-2	TRBJ1-1	ASSPRTDHAAEAF
TRBV19	TRBJ1-2	ASRRQTANYGYT
TRBV7-3	TRBJ1-1	ASSRSQGREAF
TRBV30	TRBJ1-3	AWTGDSFRSGNTIY
TRBV19	TRBJ1-5	ASSTKDRGSDNQPQH
TRBV9	TRBJ1-2	ASNRDNNYGYT
TRBV30	TRBJ2-1	AWSVIAGDEQF
TRBV29-1	TRBJ1-3	SVAGQGGNTIY
TRBV7-2	TRBJ1-2	ASSLGTGGYGYT
TRBV6-6	TRBJ1-6	ASSYSSGVSPLH
TRBV6-1	TRBJ2-1	ASSGYPRVHEQF
TRBV6-5	TRBJ2-7	ASSQLRYEQY
TRBV27	TRBJ1-1	ASSLAGETEAF
TRBV5-4	TRBJ2-3	ASSSLAGADTDTQY
TRBV4-2	TRBJ2-7	ASSQDSTGDSYEQY
TRBV20-1	TRBJ2-7	SAGLAGEQY
TRBV9	TRBJ1-4	ASSTFSAGNEKLF
TRBV9	TRBJ1-6	ASSAQSEVSTLH
TRBV7-9	TRBJ2-2	ASRRQGNPGELF
TRBV28	TRBJ1-2	ASSLSGRLYGYT
TRBV2	TRBJ1-4	ASSRQMVDNEKLF
TRBV7-2	TRBJ2-3	ASSFQPGQHTDTQY
TRBV4-1	TRBJ2-7	ASSQDPTGGAYEQY
TRBV27	TRBJ1-6	ASSLLVSSYNSPLH
TRBV27	TRBJ1-1	ASSTKNTEAF
TRBV5-5	TRBJ2-7	ASSLTLSYEQY
TRBV6-1	TRBJ1-4	ASSVLTNEKLF
TRBV18	TRBJ2-1	ASSRGTGASYNEQF
TRBV7-9	TRBJ1-1	ASSRGRDNNTEAF
TRBV28	TRBJ2-5	ASSLAGAQETQY
TRBV29-1	TRBJ2-3	SAGRLDQTDTQY
TRBV11-2	TRBJ2-5	ASSLVSGTSGETQY
TRBV15	TRBJ1-2	ATSRDKGAQGYT